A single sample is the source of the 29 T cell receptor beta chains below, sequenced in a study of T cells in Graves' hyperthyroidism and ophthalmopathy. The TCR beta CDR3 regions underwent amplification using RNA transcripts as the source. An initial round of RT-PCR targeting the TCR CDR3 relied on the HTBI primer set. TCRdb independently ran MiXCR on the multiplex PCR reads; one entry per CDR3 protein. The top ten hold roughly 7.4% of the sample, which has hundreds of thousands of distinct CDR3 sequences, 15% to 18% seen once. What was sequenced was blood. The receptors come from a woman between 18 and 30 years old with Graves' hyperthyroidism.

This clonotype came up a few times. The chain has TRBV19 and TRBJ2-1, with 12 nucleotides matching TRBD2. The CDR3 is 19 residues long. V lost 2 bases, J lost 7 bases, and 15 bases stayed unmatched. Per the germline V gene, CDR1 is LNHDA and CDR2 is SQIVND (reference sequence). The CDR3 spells CASSISLYLAGGPGNEQFF. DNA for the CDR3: TGTGCCAGTAGTATAAGTCTATACCTAGCGGGAGGGCCGGGAAATGAGCAGTTCTTC.

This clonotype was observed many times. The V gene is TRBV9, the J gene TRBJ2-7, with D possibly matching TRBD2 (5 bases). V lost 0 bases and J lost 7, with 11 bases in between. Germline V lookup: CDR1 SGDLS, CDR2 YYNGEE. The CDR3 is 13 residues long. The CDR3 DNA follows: TGTGCCAGCAGCGTAGACGGGGAAGGGGAGCAGTACTTC. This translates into CASSVDGEGEQYF. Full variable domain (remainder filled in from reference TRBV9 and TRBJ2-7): DSGVTQTPKHLITATGQRVTLRCSPRSGDLSVYWYQQSLDQGLQFLIQYYNGEERAKGNILERFSAQQFPDLHSELNLSSLELGDSALYFCASSVDGEGEQYFGPGTRLTVT.

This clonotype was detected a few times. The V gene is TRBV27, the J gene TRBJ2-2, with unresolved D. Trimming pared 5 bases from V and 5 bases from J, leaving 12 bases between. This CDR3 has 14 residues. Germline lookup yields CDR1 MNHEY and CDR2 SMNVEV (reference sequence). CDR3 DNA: TGTGCCAGCAGTCCCGTAGTTGAGACCGGGGAGCTGTTTTTT. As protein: CASSPVVETGELFF.

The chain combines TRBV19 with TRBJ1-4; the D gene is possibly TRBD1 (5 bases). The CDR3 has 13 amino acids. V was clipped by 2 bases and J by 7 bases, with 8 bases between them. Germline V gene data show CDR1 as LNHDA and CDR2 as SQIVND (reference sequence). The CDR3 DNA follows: TGTGCCAGTAGTATACAGGGCGCTGAAAAACTGTTTTTT. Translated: CASSIQGAEKLFF.

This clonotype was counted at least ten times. The DNA for the CDR3 is TGCGCCAGCAGCCTACAGGGGGGCACCTGGGACACCATATATTTT. It encodes CASSLQGGTWDTIYF. This chain links TRBV5-1 with TRBJ1-3; 8 bases are shared with TRBD1. The CDR3 sequence is 15 residues long. Germline CDR1 reads SGHRS; CDR2 reads YFSETQ. The V and J ends lost 4 bases and 8 bases, in that order; junction bases with no gene match: 11.

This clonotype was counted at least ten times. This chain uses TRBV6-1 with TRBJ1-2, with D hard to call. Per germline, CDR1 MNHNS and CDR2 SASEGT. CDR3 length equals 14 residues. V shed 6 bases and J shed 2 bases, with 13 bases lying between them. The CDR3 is CASSPRLKNYGYTF. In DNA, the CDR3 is TGTGCCAGCAGCCCCCGCCTGAAGAACTATGGCTACACCTTC.

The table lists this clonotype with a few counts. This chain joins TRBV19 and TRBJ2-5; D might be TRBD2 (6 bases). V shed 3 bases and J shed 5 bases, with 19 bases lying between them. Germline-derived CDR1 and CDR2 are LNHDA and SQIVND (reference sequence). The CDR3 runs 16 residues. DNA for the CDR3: TGTGCCAGTAGTATGCCCTCGGGGGTGGGTCGGGAGACCCAGTACTTC. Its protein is CASSMPSGVGRETQYF.

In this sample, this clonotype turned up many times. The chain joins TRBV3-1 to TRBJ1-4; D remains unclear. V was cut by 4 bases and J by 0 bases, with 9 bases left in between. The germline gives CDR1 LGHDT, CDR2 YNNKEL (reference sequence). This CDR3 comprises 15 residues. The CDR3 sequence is CASSLQASTNEKLFF. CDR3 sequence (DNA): TGTGCCAGCAGCCTTCAGGCTTCAACTAATGAAAAACTGTTTTTT.

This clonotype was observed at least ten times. Here the CDR3 reads CASSATGTYSQETQYF. The DNA for the CDR3 is TGCGCCAGCAGCGCGACAGGGACCTACTCTCAAGAGACCCAGTACTTC. The chain links TRBV5-1 to TRBJ2-5, with 7 positions matching TRBD1. In germline, CDR1 is SGHRS, CDR2 YFSETQ. V dropped 4 bases and J dropped 2; count of bases not matched to a gene: 11. There are 16 residues in the CDR3.

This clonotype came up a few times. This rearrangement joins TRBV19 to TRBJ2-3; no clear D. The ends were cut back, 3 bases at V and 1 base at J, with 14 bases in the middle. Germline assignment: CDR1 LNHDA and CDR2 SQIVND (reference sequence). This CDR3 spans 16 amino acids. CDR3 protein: CASSIVYASGTDTQYF. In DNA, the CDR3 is TGTGCCAGTAGTATTGTGTATGCATCCGGCACAGATACGCAGTATTTT.

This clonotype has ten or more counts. CDR3 loop: CASSDSDYGYTF. DNA of the CDR3: TGTGCCAGCAGTGACAGTGACTATGGCTACACCTTC. This chain links TRBV12-3 or TRBV12-4 with TRBJ1-2; perhaps TRBD1 as D (5 bases). V lost 5 bases and J lost 3, with 7 bases in between. The CDR3 extends over 12 amino acids.

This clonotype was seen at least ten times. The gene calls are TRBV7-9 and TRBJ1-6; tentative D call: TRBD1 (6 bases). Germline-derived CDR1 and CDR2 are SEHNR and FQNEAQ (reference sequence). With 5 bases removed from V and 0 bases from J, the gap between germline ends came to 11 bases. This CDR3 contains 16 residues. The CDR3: CASSRQVSSYNSPLHF. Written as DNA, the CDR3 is TGTGCCAGCAGCCGACAGGTCAGCTCCTATAATTCACCCCTCCACTTT.

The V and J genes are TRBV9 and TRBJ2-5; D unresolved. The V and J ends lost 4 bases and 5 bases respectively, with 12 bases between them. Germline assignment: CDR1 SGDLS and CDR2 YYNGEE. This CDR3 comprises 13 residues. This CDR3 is CASSPVPRETQYF. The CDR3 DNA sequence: TGTGCCAGCAGCCCCGTCCCCAGGGAGACCCAGTACTTC.

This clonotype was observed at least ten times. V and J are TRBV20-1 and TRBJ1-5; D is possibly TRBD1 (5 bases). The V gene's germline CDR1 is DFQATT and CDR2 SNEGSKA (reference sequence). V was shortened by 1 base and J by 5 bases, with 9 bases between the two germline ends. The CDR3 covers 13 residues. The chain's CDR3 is CSARAGPDQPQHF. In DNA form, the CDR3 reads TGCAGTGCTAGAGCAGGGCCCGATCAGCCCCAGCATTTT.

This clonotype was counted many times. CDR3: CASSLDLRGAVFNEQFF. CDR3 nucleotide sequence: TGTGCCAGCAGCTTAGACCTTCGGGGGGCGGTGTTCAATGAGCAGTTCTTC. This sequence joins TRBV7-8 and TRBJ2-1, with D tentatively TRBD2 (7 bases). CDR1 is SGHVS, CDR2 FQNEAQ, per germline. The CDR3 spans 17 residues. Trimming pared 1 base from V and 6 bases from J, leaving 19 bases between.

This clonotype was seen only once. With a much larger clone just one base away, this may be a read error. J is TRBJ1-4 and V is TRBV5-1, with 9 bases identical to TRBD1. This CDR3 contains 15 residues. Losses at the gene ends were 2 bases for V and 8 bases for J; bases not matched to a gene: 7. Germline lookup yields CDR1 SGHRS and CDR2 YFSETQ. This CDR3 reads CASSFVQGAVEKLFF. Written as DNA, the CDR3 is TGCGCCAGCAGCTTTGTACAGGGGGCCGTGGAAAAACTGTTTTTT.

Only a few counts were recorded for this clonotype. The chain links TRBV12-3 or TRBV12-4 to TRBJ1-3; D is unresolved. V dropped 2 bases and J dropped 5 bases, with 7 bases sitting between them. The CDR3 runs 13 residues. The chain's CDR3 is CASSLYSRNTIYF. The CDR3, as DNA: TGTGCCAGCAGTTTATATTCGAGAAACACCATATATTTT.

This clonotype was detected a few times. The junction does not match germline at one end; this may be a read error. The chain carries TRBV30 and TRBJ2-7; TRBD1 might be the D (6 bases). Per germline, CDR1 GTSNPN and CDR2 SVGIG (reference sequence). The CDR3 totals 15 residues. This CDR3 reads CAWSPGQYIVDERYF. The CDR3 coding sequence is TGTGCCTGGAGTCCTGGACAGTATATTGTCGACGAGCGGTACTTC.

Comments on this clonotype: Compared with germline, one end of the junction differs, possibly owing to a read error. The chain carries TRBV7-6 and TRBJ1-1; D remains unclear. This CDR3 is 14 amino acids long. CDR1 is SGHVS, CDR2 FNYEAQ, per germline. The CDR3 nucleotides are TGTGCCAGCAGCCGTTTGGGGTTGAACACTGAAGCTTCCTTT. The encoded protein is CASSRLGLNTEASF.

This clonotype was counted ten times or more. DNA of the CDR3: TGCAGTGCTTTGACTAGCGGGGGGTACAATGAGCAGTTCTTC. As protein: CSALTSGGYNEQFF. The chain uses TRBV20-1 and TRBJ2-1, with TRBD2 matching 13 bases. The CDR3 extends over 14 amino acids. CDR1 DFQATT and CDR2 SNEGSKA come from the germline V gene (reference sequence). The V segment lost 5 bases and the J segment 4 bases; nucleotides outside the gene matches: 2.

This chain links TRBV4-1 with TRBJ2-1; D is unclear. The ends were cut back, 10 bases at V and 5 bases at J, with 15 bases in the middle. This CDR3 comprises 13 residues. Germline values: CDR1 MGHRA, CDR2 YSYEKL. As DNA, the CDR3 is TGCGCCACCGGAACTCAGGTGAACAATGAGCAGTTCTTC. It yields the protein CATGTQVNNEQFF.

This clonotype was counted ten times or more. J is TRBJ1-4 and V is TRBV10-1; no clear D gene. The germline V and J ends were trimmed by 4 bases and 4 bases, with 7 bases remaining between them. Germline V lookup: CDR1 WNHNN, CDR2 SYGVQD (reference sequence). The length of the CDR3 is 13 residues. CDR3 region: CASSAGHNEKLFF. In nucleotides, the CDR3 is TGCGCCAGCAGTGCGGGCCATAATGAAAAACTGTTTTTT.

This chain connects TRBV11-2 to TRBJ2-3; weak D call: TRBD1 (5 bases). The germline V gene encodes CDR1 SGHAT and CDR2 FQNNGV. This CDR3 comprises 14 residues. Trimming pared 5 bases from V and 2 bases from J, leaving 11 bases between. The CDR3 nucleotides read TGTGCCAGCAGCGAGTGGGGCCTCACAGATACGCAGTATTTT. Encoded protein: CASSEWGLTDTQYF. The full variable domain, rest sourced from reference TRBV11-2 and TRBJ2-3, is EAGVAQSPRYKIIEKRQSVAFWCNPISGHATLYWYQQILGQGPKLLIQFQNNGVVDDSQLPKDRFSAERLKGVDSTLKIQPAKLEDSAVYLCASSEWGLTDTQYFGPGTRLTVL.

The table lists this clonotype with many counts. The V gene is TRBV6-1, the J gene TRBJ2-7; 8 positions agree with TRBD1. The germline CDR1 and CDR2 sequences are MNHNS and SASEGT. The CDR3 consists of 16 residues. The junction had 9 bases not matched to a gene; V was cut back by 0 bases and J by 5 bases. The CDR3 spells CASSEASGQGGNEQYF. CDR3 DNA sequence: TGTGCCAGCAGTGAAGCGTCCGGACAGGGAGGTAACGAGCAGTACTTC.

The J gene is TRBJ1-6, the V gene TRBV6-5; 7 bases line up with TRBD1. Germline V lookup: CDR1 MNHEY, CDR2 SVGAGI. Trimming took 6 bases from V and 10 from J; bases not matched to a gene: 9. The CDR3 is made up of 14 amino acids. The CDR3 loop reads CASRYRDSSSPLHF. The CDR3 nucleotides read TGTGCCAGCAGATACCGGGACAGTTCCTCACCCCTCCACTTT.

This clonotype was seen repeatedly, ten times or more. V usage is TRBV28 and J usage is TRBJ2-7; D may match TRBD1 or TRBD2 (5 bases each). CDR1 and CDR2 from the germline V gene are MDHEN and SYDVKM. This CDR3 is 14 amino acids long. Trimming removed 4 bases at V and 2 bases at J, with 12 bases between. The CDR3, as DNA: TGTGCCAGCAGTTCGGGGCCAGAACCCTACGAGCAGTACTTC. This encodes CASSSGPEPYEQYF.

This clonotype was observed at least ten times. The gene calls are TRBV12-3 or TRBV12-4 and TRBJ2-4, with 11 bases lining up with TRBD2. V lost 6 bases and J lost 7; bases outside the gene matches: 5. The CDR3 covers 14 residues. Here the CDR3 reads CASSRLAGPNIQYF. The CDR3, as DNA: TGTGCCAGCAGCCGACTAGCGGGACCCAACATTCAGTACTTC.

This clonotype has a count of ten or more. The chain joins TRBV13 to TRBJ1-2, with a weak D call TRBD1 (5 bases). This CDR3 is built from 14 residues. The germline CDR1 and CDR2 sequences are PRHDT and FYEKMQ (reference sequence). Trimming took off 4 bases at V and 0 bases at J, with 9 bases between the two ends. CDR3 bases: TGTGCCAGCAGCTCAGGGTATTCTAACTATGGCTACACCTTC. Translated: CASSSGYSNYGYTF.

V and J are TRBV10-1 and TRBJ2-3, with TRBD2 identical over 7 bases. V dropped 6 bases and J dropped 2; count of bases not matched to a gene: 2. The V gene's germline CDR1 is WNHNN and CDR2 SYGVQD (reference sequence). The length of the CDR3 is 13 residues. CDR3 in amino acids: CASSGRITDTQYF. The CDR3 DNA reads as TGCGCCAGCAGCGGGAGGATCACAGATACGCAGTATTTT.